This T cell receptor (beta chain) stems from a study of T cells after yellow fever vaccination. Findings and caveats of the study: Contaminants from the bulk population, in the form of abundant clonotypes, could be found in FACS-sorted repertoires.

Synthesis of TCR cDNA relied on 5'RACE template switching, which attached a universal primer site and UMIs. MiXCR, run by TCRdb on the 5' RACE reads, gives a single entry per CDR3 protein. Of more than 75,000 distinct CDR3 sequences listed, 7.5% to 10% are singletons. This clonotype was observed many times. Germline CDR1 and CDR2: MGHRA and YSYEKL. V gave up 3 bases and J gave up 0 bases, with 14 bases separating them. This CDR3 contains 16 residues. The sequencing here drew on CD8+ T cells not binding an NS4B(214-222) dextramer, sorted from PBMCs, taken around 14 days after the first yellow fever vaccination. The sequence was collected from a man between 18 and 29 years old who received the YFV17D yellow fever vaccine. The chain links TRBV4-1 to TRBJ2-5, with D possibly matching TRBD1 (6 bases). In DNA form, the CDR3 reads TGCGCCAGCAGCCAGTCGGCCAGGGGAAACCAAGAGACCCAGTACTTC. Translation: CASSQSARGNQETQYF.